This entry is about one T cell receptor (beta chain). The target antigen is unknown. The data derive from a study of cytomegalovirus exposure and HLA in healthy donors. Regarding the study as a whole: The presence/absence work took it that sequencing depth was about the same across donors. TCR beta sequences reportedly predicted most subjects' HLA-A and HLA-B alleles accurately. Reportedly, diagnosis of cytomegalovirus status by the classifier showed high specificity and sensitivity.

A multiplex PCR was run with 60 Vbeta primers and 13 Jbeta primers. The method was immunoSEQ multiplex PCR; TCRdb's version includes in-frame clones alone and lacks a portion of them. The repertoire holds roughly 150,000 clones, with around 77% as singletons. V trimming: 1 base; J trimming: 2 bases; junction bases outside the gene matches: 2. The CDR3 has 14 residues. Germline lookup yields CDR1 SGHNT and CDR2 YENEEA. The sequencing input was PBMCs. This rearrangement joins TRBV11-3 to TRBJ2-7, with 7 nucleotides matching TRBD1. The sequence derives from a man aged 35 to 55 in good health and CMV-seronegative. CDR3 in DNA: TGTGCCAGCAGCTTAGGTGGACAGGCCTACGAGCAGTACTTC. This translates into CASSLGGQAYEQYF.